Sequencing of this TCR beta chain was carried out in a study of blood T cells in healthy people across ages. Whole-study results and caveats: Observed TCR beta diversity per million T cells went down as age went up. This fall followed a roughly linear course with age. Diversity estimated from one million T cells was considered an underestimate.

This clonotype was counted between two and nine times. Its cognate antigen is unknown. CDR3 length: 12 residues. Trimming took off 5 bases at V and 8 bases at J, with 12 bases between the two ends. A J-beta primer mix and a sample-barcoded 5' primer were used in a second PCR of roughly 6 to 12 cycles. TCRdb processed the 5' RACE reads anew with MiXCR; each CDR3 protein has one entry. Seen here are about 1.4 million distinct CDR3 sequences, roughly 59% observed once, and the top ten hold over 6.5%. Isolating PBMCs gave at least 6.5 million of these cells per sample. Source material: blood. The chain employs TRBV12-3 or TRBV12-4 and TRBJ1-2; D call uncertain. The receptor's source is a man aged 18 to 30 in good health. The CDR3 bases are TGTGCCAGCAGTCATCCACAGAAAGGCTACACCTTC. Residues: CASSHPQKGYTF.